These T cell receptor beta chains were read from a single sample in a study of blood T cells in healthy people across ages. TCRdb fed the 5' RACE reads into MiXCR, producing one record per CDR3 protein. This table has 800,000 to 950,000 distinct CDR3 sequences, about 27% appearing once. The sample was also linked to a second study, of T cells of mothers and their children.

Source material: blood. The receptor source for this set is a woman between 40 and 55 years old in good health. CDR3s include the opening cysteine and the closing phenylalanine or tryptophan. Each record gives: V gene, CDR3 protein.

v_gene: TRBV10-2
CDR3aa: CASRSRDFTDTQYF

v_gene: TRBV2
CDR3aa: CASSLQGEDTIYF

v_gene: TRBV10-3
CDR3aa: CAISEPTGTLSEQYF

v_gene: TRBV6-1
CDR3aa: CASSELGGNTIYF

v_gene: TRBV7-3
CDR3aa: CASSQRGGNGGDTDTQYF

v_gene: TRBV4-3
CDR3aa: CASSQDLEGGFSSYNEQFF

v_gene: TRBV2
CDR3aa: CASSEWRRGNEQFF

v_gene: TRBV20-1
CDR3aa: CSARAEVWYGYTF

v_gene: TRBV11-1
CDR3aa: CASSPATDGYTF

v_gene: TRBV6-5
CDR3aa: CASSSPGEALYGYTF

v_gene: TRBV5-1
CDR3aa: CASSFGRGTGTMNEQFF

v_gene: TRBV5-6
CDR3aa: CATKPGVTAAGYSYGYTF

v_gene: TRBV6-6
CDR3aa: CASTYEIRGVRVEQYF

v_gene: TRBV5-1
CDR3aa: CASSSQLAGGREQYF

v_gene: TRBV5-1
CDR3aa: CASSLEASGQETQYF

v_gene: TRBV7-6
CDR3aa: CASSLDDRGGRPQHF

v_gene: TRBV20-1
CDR3aa: CSARGPFAGAIPTQYF

v_gene: TRBV7-9
CDR3aa: CASSSIRDRGRNGETQYF

v_gene: TRBV24-1
CDR3aa: CATTGDNEQFF

v_gene: TRBV3-1
CDR3aa: CASSPNRGRTEAFF

v_gene: TRBV28
CDR3aa: CASSPWSDSGANVLTF

v_gene: TRBV10-3
CDR3aa: CAISGDRGASTDTQYF

v_gene: TRBV15
CDR3aa: CATSRLGGQETQFF